Listed below are T cell receptor beta chains from one sample, sequenced in a study of T cell responses to AZD1222 COVID-19 vaccine. Profiled with immunoSEQ multiplex PCR; TCRdb holds only in-frame clones, not every one. The repertoire holds roughly 100,000 clones, with roughly 90% as singletons. Sequences were derived from peripheral blood, sampled on day 0 of AZD1222 vaccination. These TCRs come from an adult in good health. CDR3s include the opening cysteine and the closing phenylalanine or tryptophan. A D gene is named only where the DNA matches it firmly. Rows may omit the clone size; those that give it use once, few, many or a size class.

V gene,J gene,D gene,clone size,CDR3 protein,CDR3 DNA
TRBV5-6,TRBJ1-5,TRBD1,.,CASSLGPGGPQHF,TGTGCCAGCAGCTTGGGGCCAGGGGGGCCCCAGCATTTT
TRBV4-1,TRBJ1-4,.,.,CASNLLGRKNEKLFF,TGCGCCAGCAACCTCCTGGGACGGAAGAATGAAAAACTGTTTTTT
TRBV3-1/TRBV3-2,TRBJ1-1,.,.,CASSNQGFGTEAFF,TGTGCCAGCAGCAATCAGGGGTTCGGCACTGAAGCTTTCTTT
TRBV12-3/TRBV12-4,TRBJ1-2,.,.,CASSRRGSYGYTF,TGTGCCAGCAGTCGCCGGGGGAGCTATGGCTACACCTTC
TRBV11-2,TRBJ2-2,.,.,CASSFPGELFF,TGTGCCAGCAGCTTCCCCGGGGAGCTGTTTTTT
TRBV9,TRBJ1-6,TRBD1,.,CASSVRGLNSPLHF,TGTGCCAGCAGCGTCAGGGGGTTGAATTCACCCCTCCACTTT
TRBV6-5,TRBJ1-2,.,.,CASSYGENYGYTF,TGTGCCAGCAGCTATGGGGAGAATTATGGCTACACCTTC
TRBV5-1,TRBJ2-1,.,.,CASSFSGTYNEQFF,TGCGCCAGCAGCTTCAGCGGAACCTACAATGAGCAGTTCTTC
TRBV27,TRBJ1-2,.,once,CASTSWGHGYTF,TGTGCCAGCACTTCGTGGGGGCATGGCTACACCTTC
TRBV5-5,TRBJ2-1,TRBD1,.,CASSFSGTGVNNNEQFF,TGTGCCAGCAGCTTTTCCGGGACAGGGGTTAACAACAATGAGCAGTTCTTC
TRBV4-3,TRBJ1-1,.,.,CASSLKPGHNTEAFF,TGCGCCAGCAGCCTCAAACCGGGCCACAACACTGAAGCTTTCTTT
TRBV5-4,TRBJ2-7,.,.,CASSLGGAKSSYEQYF,TGTGCCAGCAGCTTGGGGGGGGCTAAGAGCTCCTACGAGCAGTACTTC
TRBV9,TRBJ2-3,TRBD2,.,CASSVDPLAGEETDTQYF,TGTGCCAGCAGCGTAGATCCGCTAGCGGGAGAGGAGACAGATACGCAGTATTTT
TRBV9,TRBJ2-7,TRBD2,.,CASSVAASGSSYEQYF,TGTGCCAGCAGCGTAGCGGCTAGCGGGAGTTCCTACGAGCAGTACTTC
TRBV9,TRBJ2-5,TRBD2,.,CASSRTSGGLETQYF,TGTGCCAGCAGCAGGACTAGCGGGGGGTTGGAGACCCAGTACTTC
TRBV6-5,TRBJ1-6,.,.,CASSQPTRNSPLHF,TGTGCCAGCAGTCAACCGACAAGGAATTCACCCCTCCACTTT
TRBV7-2,TRBJ2-3,.,.,CASSLVTVSTDTQYF,TGTGCCAGCAGCTTAGTAACGGTTAGCACAGATACGCAGTATTTT
TRBV7-2,TRBJ2-1,TRBD2,.,CASSLGGSYNEQFF,TGTGCCAGCAGCTTAGGCGGGAGTTACAATGAGCAGTTCTTC
TRBV15,TRBJ1-2,TRBD1,.,CATSRTGQAGGYTF,TGTGCCACCAGCAGAACGGGACAGGCGGGAGGCTACACCTTC
TRBV11-3,TRBJ2-3,TRBD2,.,CASSVSTSGGTDTQYF,TGTGCCAGCAGCGTATCGACTAGCGGGGGCACAGATACGCAGTATTTT
TRBV6-2/TRBV6-3,TRBJ1-1,TRBD1,.,CASSQGQAITEAFF,TGTGCCAGCAGTCAGGGACAGGCAATCACTGAAGCTTTCTTT
TRBV19,TRBJ2-1,.,.,CASNSGWNEQFF,TGTGCCAGTAACTCAGGGTGGAATGAGCAGTTCTTC
TRBV3-1/TRBV3-2,TRBJ1-5,.,.,CASSQDIARDTNQPQHF,TGTGCCAGCAGCCAAGATATAGCCAGGGATACCAATCAGCCCCAGCATTTT
TRBV11-1,TRBJ2-7,TRBD2,.,CASSVDGTSFYEQYF,TGTGCCAGCAGCGTAGATGGGACTAGTTTCTACGAGCAGTACTTC
TRBV2,TRBJ1-1,.,.,CASSRAGLNTEAFF,TGTGCCAGCAGTCGGGCAGGGCTGAACACTGAAGCTTTCTTT
TRBV18,TRBJ1-2,.,.,CASSPDATREGYTF,TGTGCCAGCTCCCCCGATGCAACCAGGGAAGGCTACACCTTC
TRBV9,TRBJ2-7,TRBD1,.,CASSPPDRPYEQYF,TGTGCCAGCAGTCCTCCGGACAGGCCCTACGAGCAGTACTTC
TRBV27,TRBJ1-4,.,.,CASSLTGISGKLFF,TGTGCCAGCAGCCTCACAGGGATTTCGGGAAAACTGTTTTTT
TRBV7-3,TRBJ1-5,.,.,CASSSYTGQPQHF,TGTGCCAGCAGCTCCTATACGGGACAGCCCCAGCATTTT
TRBV10-3,TRBJ2-7,TRBD1,.,CAISATGGTTWAYEQYF,TGTGCCATCAGCGCGACAGGGGGCACTACTTGGGCCTACGAGCAGTACTTC
TRBV7-3,TRBJ2-1,.,.,CASSRSPDFNEQFF,TGTGCCAGCAGCCGGAGTCCCGACTTCAATGAGCAGTTCTTC
TRBV5-1,TRBJ1-5,.,.,CASSINPQNQPQHF,TGCGCCAGCAGCATCAACCCGCAGAATCAGCCCCAGCATTTT
TRBV20-1,TRBJ1-5,TRBD1,.,CSAGRGQPQHF,TGCAGTGCTGGCAGGGGGCAGCCCCAGCATTTT
TRBV12-3/TRBV12-4,TRBJ2-7,.,.,CASSFQGRVQYF,TGTGCCAGCAGTTTTCAGGGGAGGGTGCAGTACTTC
TRBV4-1,TRBJ1-1,.,.,CASSQDISPVNTEAFF,TGCGCCAGCAGCCAAGATATCAGTCCAGTAAACACTGAAGCTTTCTTT
TRBV5-1,TRBJ2-2,.,.,CASSGQIGSNTGELFF,TGCGCCAGCAGCGGCCAGATAGGCAGTAACACCGGGGAGCTGTTTTTT